This entry concerns a single TCR beta chain. Its antigen is still unknown. This specimen comes from a study of cytotoxic CD8 clonotypes in ibrutinib-treated CLL. Overall study: After a median of approximately 70 months, around 15 patients stayed remitted and some 12 progressed; responses had been partial in some 25 and complete in 2. Following a median 12 months of treatment, with a range of 6 to 36, response samples were taken.

Overall study results and limits: Ibrutinib response saw clonality rise, and progression saw it return toward baseline.

Investigators sought sequencing depths of between 1 in 200,000 and 1 in 1 million T cells. Sequencing was performed with immunoSEQ multiplex PCR; in TCRdb, only in-frame clones are kept and a portion is missing. This sample has roughly 130,000 clones; 79% occur once, and the top ten carry over 10%. CDR1 is SGHKS and CDR2 is YYEKEE in the germline V gene (reference sequence). Trimming pared 1 base from V and 5 bases from J, leaving 16 bases between. CDR3 length: 16 amino acids. This TCR derives from a human donor with chronic lymphocytic leukemia. V usage is TRBV5-5 and J usage is TRBJ1-5; a weak D match, TRBD1 (5 bases). Sample: PBMCs, taken after 12 months of ibrutinib treatment. The CDR3 reads CASSLRQSTADQPQHF. As DNA, the CDR3 is TGTGCCAGCAGCTTGAGACAGTCGACAGCAGATCAGCCCCAGCATTTT. Supplemented by reference TRBV5-5 and TRBJ1-5, the full variable domain reads DAGVTQSPTHLIKTRGQQVTLRCSPISGHKSVSWYQQVLGQGPQFIFQYYEKEERGRGNFPDRFSARQFPNYSSELNVNALLLGDSALYLCASSLRQSTADQPQHFGDGTRLSIL.